The source of this T cell receptor beta chain is a study of blood T cell repertoires in COVID-19. In its sample, this clone was seen once. TCRdb keeps only in-frame clones here, not all; method: immunoSEQ multiplex PCR. The sample consists of around 200,000 clones, 85% to 90% of them appearing once. The CDR3 extends over 15 amino acids. Trimming at V came to 3 bases and at J to 2 bases, leaving 2 bases not matched to a gene. Germline V gene lookup returns CDR1 SGHAT and CDR2 FQNNGV. This sequence originates from a man between 35 and 55 years old with active or convalescent COVID-19. Input material: peripheral blood. This chain joins TRBV11-2 and TRBJ2-7; TRBD1 aligns across 12 bases. The CDR3: CASSLGQGAAYEQYF. The DNA of the CDR3 is TGTGCCAGCAGCTTGGGACAGGGGGCAGCCTACGAGCAGTACTTC.